These 22 T cell receptor beta chains share one sample of origin, sequenced in a study of cytomegalovirus exposure and HLA in healthy donors. The PCR was carried out with 60 Vbeta primers and 13 Jbeta primers. Clones were read by immunoSEQ multiplex PCR, and TCRdb kept only the in-frame ones, dropping some. The sample lists about 130,000 clones; around 75% were seen once. The sequenced sample was PBMCs. These receptors all come from a man between 40 and 49 years old in good health and CMV-seronegative.

This clone was observed a single time. The chain employs TRBV19 and TRBJ1-1, with a weak D call TRBD1 (6 bases). This CDR3 has 14 residues. Trimming stripped 6 bases from V and 0 bases from J, with 11 bases between. Germline values: CDR1 LNHDA, CDR2 SQIVND (reference sequence). The CDR3 region has the DNA TGTGCCAGTAGACAGACAGGAATGAACACTGAAGCTTTCTTT. It specifies CASRQTGMNTEAFF.

By sample share, this clone is medium-sized (0.01 to 0.1%). V is TRBV14 and J is TRBJ2-7, with TRBD1 identical over 8 bases. J lost 3 bases, V lost 4 bases, and 5 bases had no gene match. This CDR3 is built from 14 residues. Germline loops: CDR1 SGHDN, CDR2 FVKESK. DNA for the CDR3: TGTGCCAGCAGCCTTTATACAGGGGGCTACGAGCAGTACTTC. It codes for CASSLYTGGYEQYF. Together with reference TRBV14 and TRBJ2-7, the CDR3 gives the full variable domain: EAGVTQFPSHSVIEKGQTVTLRCDPISGHDNLYWYRRVMGKEIKFLLHFVKESKQDESGMPNNRFLAERTGGTYSTLKVQPAELEDSGVYFCASSLYTGGYEQYFGPGTRLTVT.

The gene calls are TRBV5-1 and TRBJ2-3; TRBD2 matches at 7 bases. Germline CDR1 is SGHRS and CDR2 is YFSETQ. The CDR3 covers 14 residues. After removal of 5 bases from V and 6 bases from J, the junction contained 9 bases not matched to a gene. The CDR3 coding sequence is TGCGCCAGCAGTCAGCCCGGGGGAGGGGATACGCAGTATTTT. The encoded protein is CASSQPGGGDTQYF.

V gene TRBV28 combines with J gene TRBJ2-7, with a weak D call TRBD2 (5 bases). Trimming shortened V by 2 bases and J by 5 bases, and 13 bases separated the two germline ends. This CDR3 contains 14 residues. Germline lookup yields CDR1 MDHEN and CDR2 SYDVKM. This chain's CDR3 is CASSLGGPLHEQYF. The CDR3, as DNA: TGTGCCAGCAGTTTAGGAGGCCCCCTCCACGAGCAGTACTTC. Looking up the rest from reference TRBV28 and TRBJ2-7 gives the full variable domain: DVKVTQSSRYLVKRTGEKVFLECVQDMDHENMFWYRQDPGLGLRLIYFSYDVKMKEKGDIPEGYSVSREKKERFSLILESASTNQTSMYLCASSLGGPLHEQYFGPGTRLTVT.

V and J are TRBV7-3 and TRBJ2-6, with D possibly TRBD1 on 6 matching bases. Germline CDR1 is SGHTA and CDR2 is FQGTGA. V gave up 5 bases and J gave up 2 bases, with 13 bases separating them. The CDR3 consists of 16 residues. The CDR3 is CASSAGTHTGANVLTF. The CDR3 coding sequence is TGTGCCAGCAGCGCCGGGACACACACTGGGGCCAACGTCCTGACTTTC.

The rearrangement links TRBV19 to TRBJ2-3; 8 bases match TRBD1. This CDR3 is 15 amino acids long. V shed 6 bases and J 1 base; nucleotides not matched to a gene: 6. CDR1 and CDR2 from the germline V gene are LNHDA and SQIVND (reference sequence). In nucleotides, the CDR3 is TGTGCCAGTAGGCAGGACAGGGTTCGCACAGATACGCAGTATTTT. Protein product: CASRQDRVRTDTQYF.

This sequence joins TRBV19 and TRBJ1-2; unclear D gene. V was clipped by 3 bases and J by 2 bases, with 7 bases between them. The CDR3 is 13 residues long. Germline CDR1 and CDR2: LNHDA and SQIVND (reference sequence). CDR3 sequence reads: CASSILENYGYTF. CDR3 DNA sequence: TGTGCCAGTAGTATTCTAGAGAACTATGGCTACACCTTC.

The rearrangement links TRBV5-1 to TRBJ1-1, with TRBD1 matching over 7 bases. This CDR3 region has 14 residues. Germline V gene sequence: CDR1 SGHRS, CDR2 YFSETQ. The V and J ends lost 6 bases and 4 bases, in that order; junction bases with no gene match: 9. CDR3 coding DNA: TGCGCCAGCAACCTACAGGGGTCGGCCACTGAAGCTTTCTTT. It is translated as CASNLQGSATEAFF. The variable domain in full, with the rest retrieved from reference TRBV5-1 and TRBJ1-1, is KAGVTQTPRYLIKTRGQQVTLSCSPISGHRSVSWYQQTPGQGLQFLFEYFSETQRNKGNFPGRFSGRQFSNSRSEMNVSTLELGDSALYLCASNLQGSATEAFFGQGTRLTVV.

The V and J genes are TRBV29-1 and TRBJ1-1, with 10 bases that match TRBD1. J was trimmed by 5 bases and V by 7 bases; bases with no gene match: 7. The CDR3 contains 13 residues. Germline values: CDR1 SQVTM, CDR2 ANQGSEA. The CDR3 spells CSGGQGERTEAFF. The CDR3 nucleotides are TGCAGCGGAGGACAGGGGGAGCGAACTGAAGCTTTCTTT. Full variable domain (missing parts from reference TRBV29-1 and TRBJ1-1): SAVISQKPSRDICQRGTSLTIQCQVDSQVTMMFWYRQQPGQSLTLIATANQGSEATYESGFVIDKFPISRPNLTFSTLTVSNMSPEDSSIYLCSGGQGERTEAFFGQGTRLTVV.

The chain links TRBV30 to TRBJ1-1, with TRBD1 matching over 9 bases. With 2 bases clipped from V and 6 bases from J, the junction kept 4 bases outside the gene matches. The CDR3 runs to 13 residues. Germline CDR1 reads GTSNPN; CDR2 reads SVGIG (reference sequence). CDR3 amino acids: CAWSLGQGSEAFF. The CDR3 DNA reads as TGTGCCTGGAGTCTGGGACAGGGATCTGAAGCTTTCTTT.

Only a few counts were recorded for this clone. The rearrangement links TRBV9 to TRBJ2-3, with 7 bases identical to TRBD2. Losses at the gene ends were 0 bases for V and 5 bases for J; bases not matched to a gene: 9. The germline V gene encodes CDR1 SGDLS and CDR2 YYNGEE. The length of the CDR3 is 16 residues. Written as DNA, the CDR3 is TGTGCCAGCAGCGTAGGTGTGGGAGGGATAGGAGATACGCAGTATTTT. It specifies CASSVGVGGIGDTQYF.

CDR3 in DNA: TGTGCCAGCAGCTTGGGGACAGGGGTAGGTTCACCCCTCCACTTT. This sequence encodes CASSLGTGVGSPLHF. The J gene is TRBJ1-6, the V gene TRBV5-8, with 9 nucleotides matching TRBD1. The CDR3 runs 15 residues. V dropped 0 bases and J dropped 9; count of bases not matched to a gene: 4. The germline CDR1 and CDR2 sequences are SGHTS and YDEGEE.

The chain's CDR3 is CASSFTGGVGNEQYF. The CDR3 DNA is TGTGCCAGCAGCTTTACGGGAGGGGTCGGCAACGAGCAGTACTTC. The V and J genes are TRBV7-3 and TRBJ2-7, with TRBD2 identical over 8 bases. The V gene end was trimmed by 3 bases and the J gene end by 5 bases; junction bases not matched to a gene: 9. Per the germline V gene, CDR1 is SGHTA and CDR2 is FQGTGA. This CDR3 spans 15 amino acids.

This chain connects TRBV30 to TRBJ1-2, with D maybe TRBD1 (6 bases). The CDR3 covers 12 residues. Between the trimmed V and J ends, which lost 8 bases and 0 bases, there was a span of 10 bases. Germline values: CDR1 GTSNPN, CDR2 SVGIG (reference sequence). The DNA of the CDR3 is TGTGCCCGTTGGGGGCCTAACTATGGCTACACCTTC. Its protein is CARWGPNYGYTF.

This clone was found a few times. The chain couples TRBV18 to TRBJ2-5; D unresolved. Trimming took off 0 bases at V and 2 bases at J, with 16 bases between the two ends. The CDR3 contains 17 residues. Germline V gives CDR1 KGHSH, CDR2 LQKENI. The CDR3 DNA reads TGTGCCAGCTCACCACCGCCTGCGCTACGAAGTCAAGAGACCCAGTACTTC. This translates into CASSPPPALRSQETQYF.

The rearrangement links TRBV7-8 to TRBJ2-5, with TRBD2 identical over 7 bases. Germline V lookup: CDR1 SGHVS, CDR2 FQNEAQ. The CDR3 is 16 residues long. V lost 1 base to trimming and J lost 3 bases; unmatched junction nucleotides: 8. The DNA of the CDR3 is TGTGCCAGCAGCTTAGTTGGTGGGGAGGGAAAAGAGACCCAGTACTTC. This sequence encodes CASSLVGGEGKETQYF.

The rearrangement uses TRBV18 and TRBJ1-1; D may be TRBD1 (6 bases). Trimming took 0 bases from V and 5 from J, leaving 16 bases between them. The CDR3 extends over 16 amino acids. In germline, CDR1 is KGHSH, CDR2 LQKENI. The CDR3 nucleotides read TGTGCCAGCTCACCACCATCCTCGATGGGGGCTACTGAAGCTTTCTTT. Its translation: CASSPPSSMGATEAFF.

The gene calls are TRBV6-1 and TRBJ1-1, with a possible D match to TRBD1 (5 bases). The V end lost 8 bases, the J end lost 3 bases, and 13 bases lay between the germline ends. Germline values: CDR1 MNHNS, CDR2 SASEGT. There are 13 residues in the CDR3. CDR3 loop: CASGVWGHTEAFF. The CDR3 nucleotides read TGTGCCAGCGGGGTTTGGGGCCACACTGAAGCTTTCTTT.

The chain has TRBV5-6 and TRBJ2-7; a possible D gene is TRBD2 (5 bases). Germline loops: CDR1 SGHDT, CDR2 YYEEEE. The CDR3 contains 16 residues. The ends were cut back, 4 bases at V and 2 bases at J, with 19 bases in the middle. CDR3 coding DNA: TGTGCCAGCAGCCATGCTTCGGGGTTCACGACCTACGAGCAGTACTTC. It is translated as CASSHASGFTTYEQYF.

In this sample, this clone turned up once. The gene calls are TRBV6-6 and TRBJ1-1, with 9 bases identical to TRBD1. CDR1 is MNHNY and CDR2 is SVGAGI in the germline V gene (reference sequence). The V segment lost 4 bases and the J segment 1 base; nucleotides outside the gene matches: 4. The CDR3 covers 15 residues. The CDR3 region is CASSSPGQGNTEAFF. The CDR3 DNA is TGTGCCAGCAGTTCCCCGGGACAGGGGAACACTGAAGCTTTCTTT.

V is TRBV6-5 and J is TRBJ2-5, with 11 bases that match TRBD2. Per germline, CDR1 MNHEY and CDR2 SVGAGI. With 3 bases clipped from V and 5 bases from J, the junction kept 8 bases outside the gene matches. This CDR3 comprises 16 residues. CDR3 sequence (DNA): TGTGCCAGCAGTTATACTAGCGGGAGTATCCAGGAGACCCAGTACTTC. Encoded protein: CASSYTSGSIQETQYF.

This chain connects TRBV11-2 to TRBJ2-7; TRBD2 matches at 11 bases. Trimming took 5 bases from V and 0 from J; bases not matched to a gene: 6. Germline V gene sequence: CDR1 SGHAT, CDR2 FQNNGV. The CDR3 runs 16 residues. The chain's CDR3 is CASSPSTSGDSYEQYF. DNA for the CDR3: TGTGCCAGCAGCCCATCGACTAGCGGGGACTCCTACGAGCAGTACTTC.